Shown below are 4 T cell receptor beta chains from a single sample sequenced in a study of T cell repertoires in cytomegalovirus infection. TCRdb re-analysed the reads in MiXCR, keeping a single row per CDR3 protein. This sample yields roughly 630,000 distinct CDR3 sequences, of which about 24% are seen a single time; roughly 8% belongs to the top ten. The sequencing input was CD8+ T cells from PBMCs. These receptors all stem from a human donor in good health (CMV status not recorded). Some clones in this sample may be carry-over from other donors' samples.

This clonotype was seen only a few times. The rearrangement links TRBV12-5 to TRBJ2-2; D not resolved. The length of the CDR3 is 14 residues. Germline CDR1 reads LGHNT; CDR2 reads FRNRAP. Trimming shortened V by 1 base and J by 6 bases, and 9 bases separated the two germline ends. The CDR3 DNA reads TGTGCTAGTGGTTTGGCAGACCGGGCCGGGGAGCTGTTTTTT. Translating gives CASGLADRAGELFF.

A remark on this clonotype: It is likely a read error, because the conserved phenylalanine at the end of the CDR3 is missing. The rearrangement links TRBV28 to TRBJ1-2; 8 nucleotides agree with TRBD1. The V gene's germline CDR1 is MDHEN and CDR2 SYDVKM. V dropped 5 bases and J dropped 4; count of bases not matched to a gene: 9. The CDR3 runs to 15 residues. CDR3 residues: CASSPRQGLGYGYTY. CDR3 DNA sequence: TGTGCCAGCAGTCCCCGACAGGGGTTGGGCTATGGCTACACCTAC.

The gene calls are TRBV12-3 or TRBV12-4 and TRBJ2-1; D uncertain. The CDR3 covers 15 residues. V was trimmed by 3 bases and J by 0 bases, leaving 9 bases between them. The CDR3 coding sequence is TGTGCCAGCAGTTTCACAGTTAGCTCCTACAATGAGCAGTTCTTC. Encoded protein: CASSFTVSSYNEQFF.

The gene calls are TRBV6-1 and TRBJ2-2; D unclear. The CDR3 is made up of 13 amino acids. Germline values: CDR1 MNHNS, CDR2 SASEGT. V lost 5 bases and J lost 2, with 6 bases in between. The DNA of the CDR3 is TGTGCCAGCAGTAAAATAAACACCGGGGAGCTGTTTTTT. Encoded protein: CASSKINTGELFF.